This paragraph covers one TCR beta chain sequence. Its antigen is as yet unknown. The record originates from a study of cytomegalovirus exposure and HLA in healthy donors. Findings and caveats of the study: CMV antigen specificity was confirmed in vitro for three CMV-associated chains. A later analysis found TCR association rates differed by HLA locus, highest for DRB1 and lowest for HLA-C.

Use of 60 Vbeta and 13 Jbeta primers characterized the PCR. Data came from immunoSEQ multiplex PCR; TCRdb stores just in-frame clones and leaves some out. This sample has about 180,000 clones; around four fifths occur once, and the top ten carry roughly 1.5%. The TCR comes from a man aged 18 to 30 in good health and CMV-seronegative. The sequencing input was PBMCs.

The CDR3 reads CASSLDLVRDQYF. The CDR3 nucleotides are TGTGCCAGTAGCCTCGACCTGGTTCGGGACCAGTACTTC. J is TRBJ2-5 and V is TRBV19; TRBD2 is a possible D gene (5 bases). Germline CDR1 LNHDA, CDR2 SQIVND (reference sequence). V gave up 6 bases and J gave up 10 bases, with 18 bases separating them. This CDR3 is built from 13 residues. The variable domain in full, completed from reference TRBV19 and TRBJ2-5, reads DGGITQSPKYLFRKEGQNVTLSCEQNLNHDAMYWYRQDPGQGLRLIYYSQIVNDFQKGDIAEGYSVSREKKESFPLTVTSAQKNPTAFYLCASSLDLVRDQYFGPGTRLLVL.